These 12 T cell receptor beta chains came from one sample sequenced in a study of T cell repertoires in ileal Crohn's disease. The table came from immunoSEQ multiplex PCR; TCRdb's copy has only in-frame clones and leaves some out. The profile shows around 5,200 clones, 81% of them singletons. Sequencing was done on a sample of ileal tissue. These receptors were obtained from an adult with Crohn's disease.

Here the CDR3 reads CATGRGVVNGYTF. CDR3 DNA: TGTGCCACCGGCCGGGGGGTCGTTAACGGCTACACCTTC. The chain recombines TRBV5-6 with TRBJ1-2; perhaps TRBD1 as D (5 bases). The CDR3 length is 13 residues. Trimming left V 9 bases short and J 8 bases short, with 20 bases between. Germline-derived CDR1 and CDR2 are SGHDT and YYEEEE.

This chain links TRBV28 with TRBJ2-7, with TRBD2 matching 10 bases. The CDR3 has 14 amino acids. The V and J ends lost 7 bases and 8 bases, in that order; junction bases with no gene match: 11. Germline-derived CDR1 and CDR2 are MDHEN and SYDVKM. CDR3: CASNILAGDPKQYF. CDR3 coding DNA: TGTGCCAGCAACATTCTAGCGGGGGACCCCAAGCAGTACTTC.

This chain connects TRBV6-1 to TRBJ1-4, with D possibly matching TRBD1 (6 bases). CDR1 MNHNS and CDR2 SASEGT come from the germline V gene. Trimming left V 6 bases short and J 8 bases short, with 10 bases between. The length of the CDR3 is 12 residues. For the CDR3, the DNA is TGTGCCAGCAGGGACAGACCAGAAAAACTGTTTTTT. It is translated as CASRDRPEKLFF.

This clone was observed a few times. The junction departs from the called germline gene at one end, perhaps through a read error. The chain joins TRBV29-1 to TRBJ2-7; tentatively, D is TRBD2 (5 bases). Germline CDR1 and CDR2: SQVTM and ANQGSEA. The CDR3 sequence is 8 residues long. The CDR3 sequence is CKRPEQYF. CDR3 DNA sequence: TGTAAGCGGCCCGAGCAGTACTTC.

This clone was observed once. The rearrangement uses TRBV2 and TRBJ2-1; a weak D match, TRBD2 (5 bases). Germline V gene data show CDR1 as SNHLY and CDR2 as FYNNEI. V was clipped by 7 bases and J by 13 bases, with 14 bases between them. There are 11 residues in the CDR3. DNA for the CDR3: TGTGCCAGCACACCCATGGAGGTTCAGTTCTTC. It specifies CASTPMEVQFF.

This chain joins TRBV28 and TRBJ1-5, with TRBD1 identical over 7 bases. The V and J ends lost 4 bases and 6 bases, in that order; junction bases with no gene match: 6. There are 14 residues in the CDR3. CDR1 is MDHEN, CDR2 SYDVKM, per germline. CDR3 region: CASSSTGTIQPQHF. CDR3 nucleotide sequence: TGTGCCAGCAGTTCGACAGGGACAATTCAGCCCCAGCATTTT.

The V gene is TRBV7-6, the J gene TRBJ2-2; D unclear. This CDR3 has 13 amino acids. CDR1 is SGHVS and CDR2 is FNYEAQ in the germline V gene. V shed 5 bases and J shed 6 bases, with 10 bases lying between them. In nucleotides, the CDR3 is TGTGCCAGCAGCAAGAGGAATCCCGGGGAGCTGTTTTTT. Protein: CASSKRNPGELFF.

The CDR3 DNA is TGCAGCGTTTTCCGGGACAGGGGGTACGAGCAGTACTTC. Residues: CSVFRDRGYEQYF. J is TRBJ2-7 and V is TRBV29-1; 11 nucleotides match TRBD1. This CDR3 comprises 13 residues. CDR1 is SQVTM and CDR2 is ANQGSEA in the germline V gene. With V trimmed by 5 bases and J by 4 bases, 4 bases remained unmatched.

Concerning this clone itself: The germline gene is not matched at one end of the junction; a read error may be the cause. The V gene is TRBV6-4, the J gene TRBJ1-1, with D perhaps matching TRBD1 (5 bases). The germline V gene encodes CDR1 MRHNA and CDR2 SNTAGT. CDR3 length: 14 amino acids. The CDR3 DNA reads as TGTGCCAGCGGTGCAACAGGTACTCCTCCGGCCCTTATTTTT. It codes for CASGATGTPPALIF.

V and J are TRBV10-2 and TRBJ1-2, with 7 nucleotides matching TRBD1. The CDR3 length is 14 residues. The junction had 0 bases not matched to a gene; V was cut back by 0 bases and J by 2 bases. Germline-derived CDR1 and CDR2 are WSHSY and SAAADI. In DNA, the CDR3 is TGCGCCAGCAGTGAGTCGGGACAGAACTATGGCTACACCTTC. This codes for CASSESGQNYGYTF.

This clone has just one count. The V call is TRBV4-1, the J call TRBJ1-2; the D gene is possibly TRBD1 (6 bases). There are 15 residues in the CDR3. Trimming cost V 4 bases and J 3 bases, with 15 bases left between them. Per the germline V gene, CDR1 is MGHRA and CDR2 is YSYEKL. The CDR3 reads CASSLYGGADYGYTF. As DNA, the CDR3 is TGCGCCAGCAGCCTCTATGGGGGGGCGGACTATGGCTACACCTTC.

This chain links TRBV28 with TRBJ2-7; 7 bases align to TRBD2. J was trimmed by 0 bases and V by 1 base; bases with no gene match: 6. From germline, CDR1 is MDHEN and CDR2 SYDVKM. This CDR3 comprises 16 residues. The CDR3 region is CASSLLGGRSSYEQYF. The CDR3 DNA is TGTGCCAGCAGTTTATTAGGCGGGAGAAGCTCCTACGAGCAGTACTTC. The whole variable domain, remainder taken from reference TRBV28 and TRBJ2-7, is DVKVTQSSRYLVKRTGEKVFLECVQDMDHENMFWYRQDPGLGLRLIYFSYDVKMKEKGDIPEGYSVSREKKERFSLILESASTNQTSMYLCASSLLGGRSSYEQYFGPGTRLTVT.